This is a list of T cell receptor beta chains from one sample in a study of cytomegalovirus exposure and HLA in healthy donors. Measured with immunoSEQ multiplex PCR; TCRdb has only the in-frame clones, and not every one. The table shows fewer than 200,000 clones, with over 65% occurring only once. The sequenced sample was PBMCs. Receptor source: a female donor in good health and CMV-seronegative. CDR3s include the opening cysteine and the closing phenylalanine or tryptophan. The D gene is left open where the match is weak. Where a row states a size, it is once, few, many or the class of an expanded clone; other rows omit it.

d_call,v_call,clone_size,j_call,cdr3_nt,cdr3_aa
-,TRBV6-6,-,TRBJ1-6,TGTGCCGCTGGGACACTGGGGAATTCACCCCTCCACTTT,CAAGTLGNSPLHF
TRBD2,TRBV11-3,-,TRBJ2-1,TGTGCCAGCAGCTTAGAAACTAGCGGGAGTAATGAGCAGTTCTTC,CASSLETSGSNEQFF
-,TRBV21-1,-,TRBJ1-1,TGTGCCAGCAGGAAGACAGGGCTACGCACTGAAGCTTTCTTT,CASRKTGLRTEAFF
-,TRBV19,-,TRBJ2-1,TGTGCCAGTAGTCTAATGCTACCGGGACACCCCACCAATGAGCAGTTCTTC,CASSLMLPGHPTNEQFF
-,TRBV27,-,TRBJ2-1,TGTGCCAGCAGTCCCGTTACGGCCTACAATGAGCAGTTCTTC,CASSPVTAYNEQFF
TRBD2,TRBV7-8,-,TRBJ2-7,TGTGCCAGCAGCTTTCGGCGGGAGGGGAGGGCCGAGCAGTACTTC,CASSFRREGRAEQYF
TRBD1,TRBV29-1,-,TRBJ1-1,TGCAGCGGTCAGGGGGACGTCACTGAAGCTTTCTTT,CSGQGDVTEAFF
TRBD1,TRBV28,many,TRBJ1-3,TGTGCCAGCGTAAGACAGGGCTCTGGAAACACCATATATTTT,CASVRQGSGNTIYF
-,TRBV7-8,-,TRBJ2-5,TGTGCCAGCAGCTCCCCAAGGGGCGCAAGAGAGACCCAGTACTTC,CASSSPRGARETQYF
-,TRBV28,-,TRBJ2-7,TGTGCCAGCAGTTCCCCCAGGGGAGCCTCCTACGAGCAGTACTTC,CASSSPRGASYEQYF
TRBD1,TRBV2,few,TRBJ1-6,TGTGCCAGCAGTGAAGGGGGACAGGGAGGGTCACCCCTCCACTTT,CASSEGGQGGSPLHF
TRBD1,TRBV11-2,-,TRBJ2-2,TGTGCCAGCCGACTGTCTGGGACAGGGTACGCCGGGGAGCTGTTTTTT,CASRLSGTGYAGELFF
-,TRBV7-6,few,TRBJ2-3,TGTGCCAGCAGCTTACGTCTGGATACGCAGTATTTT,CASSLRLDTQYF
TRBD2,TRBV7-2,once,TRBJ2-5,TGTGCCAGCAGCCGTAGCGGGGGGGCAAGGTCAGAGACCCAGTACTTC,CASSRSGGARSETQYF
TRBD1,TRBV18,-,TRBJ2-5,TGTGCCAGCTCAGGACAGGCTAGACGGGAGACCCAGTACTTC,CASSGQARRETQYF
TRBD1,TRBV18,-,TRBJ2-7,TGTGCCAGCTCACCGGGAACGGGACAGGGCTTCGGGCAGTACTTC,CASSPGTGQGFGQYF
-,TRBV10-3,-,TRBJ1-1,TGTGCCATCAGTGAGTCCCAGGGCATTGAGGCCACTGAAGCTTTCTTT,CAISESQGIEATEAFF
-,TRBV9,-,TRBJ2-3,TGTGCCAGCAGCGTAGGCTTAGGGGGCACAGATACGCAGTATTTT,CASSVGLGGTDTQYF
TRBD1,TRBV19,-,TRBJ1-5,TGTGCCAGTAGTATAAAGACAGGGGGCCGCACCGTGAGCCAGCATTTT,CASSIKTGGRTVSQHF
TRBD1,TRBV27,few,TRBJ2-3,TGTGCCAGCAGGCTTGCGCCGGACAGGAGCACAGATACGCAGTATTTT,CASRLAPDRSTDTQYF
TRBD1,TRBV19,-,TRBJ2-1,TGTGCCAGTAGTAGTGCCAGGGGGAATGAGCAGTTCTTC,CASSSARGNEQFF
TRBD1,TRBV7-6,-,TRBJ1-1,TGTGCCAGCAGCTTAGAAGGGGGCATCGGCACTGAAGCTTTCTTT,CASSLEGGIGTEAFF
-,TRBV6-5,-,TRBJ1-1,TGTGCCAGCAGTTACGGGCAGGGGAGGGCTGAAGCTTTCTTT,CASSYGQGRAEAFF
-,TRBV5-1,few,TRBJ2-5,TGCGCCAGCAGCCGGGAGCGCGGGGACGAGACCCAGTACTTC,CASSRERGDETQYF
TRBD1,TRBV7-3,few,TRBJ1-2,TGTGCCAGCAGCTTAGGGCCCCGGGACAGGGGGCCTCGCTACACCTTC,CASSLGPRDRGPRYTF
-,TRBV19,-,TRBJ2-5,TGTGCCAGTAAGGGGGCAGGGGAGGTGGAGACCCAGTACTTC,CASKGAGEVETQYF
-,TRBV7-6,-,TRBJ1-5,TGTGCCAGCAGCTTAGGGGGACTGTCAACTAATCAGCCCCAGCATTTT,CASSLGGLSTNQPQHF
TRBD2,TRBV28,once,TRBJ2-7,TGTGCCAGCAGTCCTTGGGGTAGCGGGGTCAACGAGCAGTACTTC,CASSPWGSGVNEQYF
-,TRBV28,-,TRBJ1-1,TGTGCCAGCAGGTCCGGGGGGCGAGGGAACACTGAAGCTTTCTTT,CASRSGGRGNTEAFF
-,TRBV28,-,TRBJ2-3,TGTGCCAGCAGCCTTAGATTTAATACGCAGTATTTT,CASSLRFNTQYF
TRBD2,TRBV4-3,-,TRBJ2-1,TGCGCCAGCAGCCAAGGTTTAGGACTAGCGGTCCCTAATGAGCAGTTCTTC,CASSQGLGLAVPNEQFF
-,TRBV7-2,-,TRBJ2-7,TGTGCCAGCAGCTTACCGGGAGACGGCCGGGAGCAGTACTTC,CASSLPGDGREQYF
TRBD2,TRBV7-9,-,TRBJ2-5,TGTGCCAGCAGCTTAGCTAGCGGGGGGGAAGAGACCCAGTACTTC,CASSLASGGEETQYF
-,TRBV9,once,TRBJ1-6,TGTGCCAGCAGCGTAGCCAGCTCCTATAATTCACCCCTCCACTTT,CASSVASSYNSPLHF
TRBD1,TRBV19,-,TRBJ1-1,TGTGCCAGTAGTGACAGGGTTGGGGACACTGAAGCTTTCTTT,CASSDRVGDTEAFF
TRBD1,TRBV10-3,-,TRBJ1-1,TGTGCCATCAGGACCTCGACAGGGACTAACACTGAAGCTTTCTTT,CAIRTSTGTNTEAFF
TRBD1,TRBV28,-,TRBJ1-2,TGTGCCAGCAGTCTCGGGACAGGGTCGTGGGGCTACACCTTC,CASSLGTGSWGYTF
-,TRBV7-9,-,TRBJ1-1,TGTGCCAGCAGCCTATCCTGGGGGGGTCCTACTGAAGCTTTCTTT,CASSLSWGGPTEAFF
TRBD2,TRBV7-2,-,TRBJ2-7,TGTGCCAGCAGCGCCGCCGGGACTAGCGGGGGGGCCTGGGTCGAGCAGTACTTC,CASSAAGTSGGAWVEQYF
-,TRBV5-4,-,TRBJ1-1,TGTGCCAGCAGCGAAGGACACGGCACTGAAGCTTTCTTT,CASSEGHGTEAFF
TRBD1,TRBV7-9,-,TRBJ1-2,TGTGCCAGCAGCACGGACAGGGGCTCTGGCTACACCTTC,CASSTDRGSGYTF
TRBD2,TRBV4-1,-,TRBJ2-3,TGCGCCAGCAGCCAAGAGGTCCTAGCGGGGACCACAGATACGCAGTATTTT,CASSQEVLAGTTDTQYF
TRBD1,TRBV27,-,TRBJ1-2,TGTGCCAGCAGTTTCATGGGACAGGGTGGGGGCTACACCTTC,CASSFMGQGGGYTF
-,TRBV19,-,TRBJ2-2,TGTGCCAGTAGAGTAAGGGGTGTGGGCCGGACCGGGGAGCTGTTTTTT,CASRVRGVGRTGELFF
-,TRBV4-1,-,TRBJ2-7,TGCGCCAGCAGCCTCCTGGCGGGATACTACGAGCAGTACTTC,CASSLLAGYYEQYF
-,TRBV27,-,TRBJ2-5,TGTGCCAGCAGTTTGCCCAACAGGGAGCAGTACTTC,CASSLPNREQYF
-,TRBV27,-,TRBJ1-6,TGTGCCAGCAGCTCCCCTTCCGGTCCCTATAATTCACCCCTCCACTTT,CASSSPSGPYNSPLHF
-,TRBV5-1,few,TRBJ2-6,TGCGCCAGCAGAACGGTACCTGGGGCCAACGTCCTGACTTTC,CASRTVPGANVLTF
TRBD1,TRBV7-9,-,TRBJ2-2,TGTGCCAGCAGCGCATCCCGGGACAGGGGCGGCACCGGGGAGCTGTTTTTT,CASSASRDRGGTGELFF
-,TRBV6-5,once,TRBJ2-3,TGTGCCAGCAAAAGCGTCGGCCGAGATACGCAGTATTTT,CASKSVGRDTQYF
-,TRBV4-3,-,TRBJ1-1,TGCGCCAGCAGCCAGTCAGGCGCAGACACTGAAGCTTTCTTT,CASSQSGADTEAFF
TRBD2,TRBV7-9,-,TRBJ2-7,TGTGCCAGCAGCTTAAGCGGGGGGTACGAGCAGTACTTC,CASSLSGGYEQYF
TRBD2,TRBV7-2,-,TRBJ2-6,TGTGCCAGCAGCTCGGGACTAGCGGGAGTGAGGGCGGGGGCCAACGTCCTGACTTTC,CASSSGLAGVRAGANVLTF
-,TRBV5-1,-,TRBJ1-4,TGCGCCAGCAGCTTAGGGACATCCGATGAAAAACTGTTTTTT,CASSLGTSDEKLFF
-,TRBV5-1,-,TRBJ2-1,TGCGCCAGCAGCTTGGTCGCGGGGTCCTACAATGAGCAGTTCTTC,CASSLVAGSYNEQFF